Each of the 24 T cell receptor beta chains below was sequenced from the same sample in a study of blood T cell repertoires in COVID-19 (dated by TCRdb to 2018 to 2021). Preparation of the library involved the immunoSEQ multiplex PCR assay. TCRdb carries this immuneACCESS record with in-frame sequences only. Its versions omit some clonotypes, under half of them owing to an unresolved V gene in the studies checked, with the rest unexplained. The sample data list about 180,000 clones, and roughly 85% of these were observed just once. Of the sample, 9.5% to 13% is held by the ten largest clones. The sequencing sample was made of peripheral blood. These TCRs come from a human donor with active or convalescent COVID-19. The donor label of this sample is uncertain.

The genes are TRBV30 and TRBJ2-6; 13 nucleotides line up with TRBD2. Germline loops: CDR1 GTSNPN, CDR2 SVGIG (reference sequence). V dropped 3 bases and J dropped 3; count of bases not matched to a gene: 5. The CDR3 spans 17 residues. The chain's CDR3 is CAWRRLAGGRGANVLTF. DNA for the CDR3: TGTGCCTGGAGGAGACTAGCGGGGGGACGTGGGGCCAACGTCCTGACTTTC.

The rearrangement links TRBV5-1 to TRBJ1-4; 10 bases line up with TRBD1. The germline V gene has CDR1 SGHRS and CDR2 YFSETQ. The CDR3 extends over 16 amino acids. J lost 7 bases, V lost 4 bases, and 10 bases had no gene match. The DNA for the CDR3 is TGCGCCAGCAGCCCGACAGGGGGCGCAGGAGGTGAAAAACTGTTTTTT. This sequence encodes CASSPTGGAGGEKLFF.

The sample holds one count of this clone. The rearrangement joins TRBV6-5 to TRBJ2-7; 10 bases align to TRBD1. Germline loops: CDR1 MNHEY, CDR2 SVGAGI. The CDR3 runs to 16 residues. Trimming at V came to 0 bases and at J to 1 base, leaving 3 bases not matched to a gene. CDR3 protein: CASSYSRGQGSYEQYF. CDR3 DNA: TGTGCCAGCAGTTACTCGAGGGGACAGGGGTCCTACGAGCAGTACTTC.

The chain links TRBV12-3 or TRBV12-4 to TRBJ1-2; 8 bases fit TRBD1. This CDR3 is built from 12 residues. V was clipped by 6 bases and J by 8 bases; unmatched bases: 5. CDR3 in DNA: TGTGCCAGCAGCCAGGGGGCGGGGGGCTACACCTTC. The encoded protein is CASSQGAGGYTF.

V gene TRBV25-1 combines with J gene TRBJ1-2; D uncertain. This CDR3 comprises 15 residues. With 1 base removed from V and 8 bases from J, the gap between germline ends came to 17 bases. Germline loops: CDR1 MGHDK, CDR2 SYGVNS. CDR3 sequence (DNA): TGTGCCAGCAGTGAATCCCCACATTCCGATTACGGCTACACCTTC. Its protein product is CASSESPHSDYGYTF.

The chain uses TRBV3-1 (or the pseudogene TRBV3-2) and TRBJ2-3; tentatively, D is TRBD2 (5 bases). The germline gives CDR1 LGHDT, CDR2 YNNKEL (reference sequence). Between the trimmed V and J ends, which lost 4 bases and 0 bases, there was a span of 14 bases. CDR3 length: 16 residues. CDR3 DNA sequence: TGTGCCAGCAGCCTAGGAGGACTTTCTAGCACAGATACGCAGTATTTT. This codes for CASSLGGLSSTDTQYF.

The chain joins TRBV14 to TRBJ1-3; the D gene is possibly TRBD1 (6 bases). Germline values: CDR1 SGHDN, CDR2 FVKESK. The CDR3 has 14 residues. V was trimmed by 4 bases and J by 8 bases, leaving 15 bases between them. The CDR3, as DNA: TGTGCCAGCAGCCCCAACGCAGGGGCGGACACCATATATTTT. Amino acid sequence: CASSPNAGADTIYF.

This rearrangement joins TRBV11-3 to TRBJ2-2; the D gene is possibly TRBD2 (5 bases). From germline, CDR1 is SGHNT and CDR2 YENEEA. This CDR3 spans 15 amino acids. V was trimmed by 5 bases and J by 8 bases, leaving 18 bases between them. In nucleotides, the CDR3 is TGTGCCAGCAGCGTAGCCCCCGGGATCTCGGGGGAGCTGTTTTTT. Translated: CASSVAPGISGELFF.

The CDR3 nucleotides are TGTGCCAGCAGTCCCTACAGGGGACGAACGACCGGGGAGCTGTTTTTT. Encoded protein: CASSPYRGRTTGELFF. The chain links TRBV27 to TRBJ2-2; 7 bases are a match to TRBD1. J lost 5 bases, V lost 5 bases, and 11 bases had no gene match. Per germline, CDR1 MNHEY and CDR2 SMNVEV (reference sequence). The CDR3 has 16 residues.

This sequence joins TRBV18 and TRBJ2-5, with TRBD2 identical over 11 bases. This CDR3 comprises 16 residues. Per the germline V gene, CDR1 is KGHSH and CDR2 is LQKENI. V was clipped by 4 bases and J by 4 bases; unmatched bases: 8. CDR3 amino acids: CASSRQATSGRETQYF. CDR3 sequence (DNA): TGTGCCAGCTCACGTCAAGCTACTAGCGGGAGAGAGACCCAGTACTTC.

V usage is TRBV19 and J usage is TRBJ1-5; maybe TRBD1 (5 bases). In germline, CDR1 is LNHDA, CDR2 SQIVND (reference sequence). Trimming left V 0 bases short and J 11 bases short, with 14 bases between. This CDR3 has 14 amino acids. The CDR3 reads CASSIEGREEAQHF. The DNA of the CDR3 is TGTGCCAGTAGTATAGAAGGCAGGGAAGAAGCCCAGCATTTT. Full variable domain (outside the CDR3, taken from reference TRBV19 and TRBJ1-5): DGGITQSPKYLFRKEGQNVTLSCEQNLNHDAMYWYRQDPGQGLRLIYYSQIVNDFQKGDIAEGYSVSREKKESFPLTVTSAQKNPTAFYLCASSIEGREEAQHFGDGTRLSIL.

This clone was seen more than once but under ten times. This specimen includes other DNA sequences encoding the same CDR3. The V and J genes are TRBV6-1 and TRBJ2-7; D gene ambiguous. The CDR3 totals 13 residues. V was pared by 2 bases and J by 3 bases, with 8 bases between. Per the germline V gene, CDR1 is MNHNS and CDR2 is SASEGT. The CDR3 DNA reads as TGTGCCAGCAGTGAATTAGCCAGCTACGAGCAGTACTTC. Translation gives CASSELASYEQYF.

This sequence joins TRBV3-1 (or the pseudogene TRBV3-2) and TRBJ2-3, with 7 nucleotides matching TRBD2. The V segment lost 0 bases and the J segment 6 bases; nucleotides outside the gene matches: 9. The CDR3 is 16 residues long. Germline V gives CDR1 LGHDT, CDR2 YNNKEL (reference sequence). CDR3 protein: CASSQDPSGASDTQYF. DNA of the CDR3: TGTGCCAGCAGCCAAGATCCTAGCGGTGCATCGGATACGCAGTATTTT.

The chain couples TRBV19 to TRBJ2-6, with D perhaps TRBD1 (6 bases). CDR3 length equals 15 residues. Trimming pared 7 bases from V and 2 bases from J, leaving 12 bases between. Germline loops: CDR1 LNHDA, CDR2 SQIVND (reference sequence). The CDR3 DNA is TGTGCCAGTACCCACAGGGCGACTGGGGCCAACGTCCTGACTTTC. As protein: CASTHRATGANVLTF.

The genes are TRBV18 and TRBJ1-1; tentative D call: TRBD1 (5 bases). The CDR3 is 14 residues long. Trimming stripped 3 bases from V and 0 bases from J, with 8 bases between. The V gene's germline CDR1 is KGHSH and CDR2 LQKENI. Here the CDR3 DNA reads TGTGCCAGCTCACCGACAGTTGTGAACACTGAAGCTTTCTTT. It translates to CASSPTVVNTEAFF. Using reference TRBV18 and TRBJ1-1 for the parts outside the CDR3, the full variable domain is NAGVMQNPRHLVRRRGQEARLRCSPMKGHSHVYWYRQLPEEGLKFMVYLQKENIIDESGMPKERFSAEFPKEGPSILRIQQVVRGDSAAYFCASSPTVVNTEAFFGQGTRLTVV.

The chain carries TRBV10-3 and TRBJ2-5; 7 nucleotides line up with TRBD2. The CDR3 is made up of 13 amino acids. With V trimmed by 3 bases and J by 5 bases, 3 bases remained unmatched. Germline V lookup: CDR1 ENHRY, CDR2 SYGVKD. The CDR3 loop reads CAISDFGGETQYF. Written as DNA, the CDR3 is TGTGCCATCAGTGACTTCGGGGGGGAGACCCAGTACTTC.

This chain links TRBV4-3 with TRBJ2-2, with D perhaps matching TRBD1 (5 bases). The CDR3 runs to 18 residues. The V end lost 0 bases, the J end lost 4 bases, and 18 bases lay between the germline ends. Germline CDR1 LGHNA, CDR2 YSLEER. CDR3 amino acids: CASSQDRSGQGSTGELFF. CDR3 in DNA: TGCGCCAGCAGCCAAGATCGAAGTGGGCAGGGTTCCACCGGGGAGCTGTTTTTT.

V gene TRBV6-2 or TRBV6-3 combines with J gene TRBJ2-2; 7 nucleotides align to TRBD2. The trim removed 5 bases at V and 5 bases at J, leaving 14 bases unmatched. The CDR3 consists of 17 residues. In germline, CDR1 is MNHEY, CDR2 SVGEGT. The CDR3 sequence is CASSESSGIMATGELFF. CDR3 in DNA: TGTGCCAGCAGTGAGTCAAGCGGGATAATGGCAACCGGGGAGCTGTTTTTT.

The rearrangement links TRBV27 to TRBJ2-7; 14 bases align to TRBD2. With V trimmed by 4 bases and J by 9 bases, 20 bases remained unmatched. This CDR3 has 19 amino acids. From germline, CDR1 is MNHEY and CDR2 SMNVEV (reference sequence). This CDR3 reads CASSSWPGQGTSGGVGQYF. DNA of the CDR3: TGTGCCAGCAGTTCGTGGCCGGGACAAGGGACTAGCGGGGGCGTCGGGCAGTACTTC.

CDR3 sequence: CASSPRHFSGANVLTF. As DNA, the CDR3 is TGTGCCAGCAGCCCCAGACATTTCTCTGGGGCCAACGTCCTGACTTTC. V usage is TRBV7-9 and J usage is TRBJ2-6; D is unresolved. The CDR3 contains 16 residues. Per the germline V gene, CDR1 is SEHNR and CDR2 is FQNEAQ (reference sequence). Trimming stripped 5 bases from V and 0 bases from J, with 11 bases between.

V usage is TRBV6-2 or TRBV6-3 and J usage is TRBJ2-1; D perhaps matches TRBD2 (6 bases). Trimming took off 6 bases at V and 0 bases at J, with 24 bases between the two ends. The CDR3 is 19 amino acids. Germline CDR1 is MNHEY and CDR2 is SVGEGT. CDR3 protein: CASSPLWGSGSSSYNEQFF. The CDR3 bases are TGTGCCAGCAGCCCCCTTTGGGGAAGCGGGTCCAGCTCCTACAATGAGCAGTTCTTC.

The chain links TRBV5-1 to TRBJ2-3; D possibly corresponds to TRBD2 (6 bases). This CDR3 has 14 residues. The germline gives CDR1 SGHRS, CDR2 YFSETQ. Deletions cut 6 bases from V and 2 bases from J, with 13 bases between. The CDR3 loop reads CASILEGTTDTQYF. CDR3 DNA: TGCGCCAGCATACTGGAGGGAACCACAGATACGCAGTATTTT.

The V gene is TRBV27, the J gene TRBJ2-5; 9 bases are shared with TRBD2. This CDR3 has 14 residues. Germline loops: CDR1 MNHEY, CDR2 SMNVEV (reference sequence). Trimming removed 6 bases from V and 3 bases from J; junction bases left unmatched: 5. The CDR3 DNA follows: TGTGCCAGCAGCCTGGAGCGGGAGGAAGAGACCCAGTACTTC. This gives the protein CASSLEREEETQYF.

V and J are TRBV28 and TRBJ2-5, with 12 nucleotides matching TRBD2. The CDR3 totals 16 residues. Germline V gene lookup returns CDR1 MDHEN and CDR2 SYDVKM. With V trimmed by 4 bases and J by 5 bases, 8 bases remained unmatched. For the CDR3, the DNA is TGTGCCAGCAGTTCACTAGCGGGAGGAGGGGGGGAGACCCAGTACTTC. As protein: CASSSLAGGGGETQYF. The full variable domain, with the rest looked up from reference TRBV28 and TRBJ2-5, is DVKVTQSSRYLVKRTGEKVFLECVQDMDHENMFWYRQDPGLGLRLIYFSYDVKMKEKGDIPEGYSVSREKKERFSLILESASTNQTSMYLCASSSLAGGGGETQYFGPGTRLLVL.